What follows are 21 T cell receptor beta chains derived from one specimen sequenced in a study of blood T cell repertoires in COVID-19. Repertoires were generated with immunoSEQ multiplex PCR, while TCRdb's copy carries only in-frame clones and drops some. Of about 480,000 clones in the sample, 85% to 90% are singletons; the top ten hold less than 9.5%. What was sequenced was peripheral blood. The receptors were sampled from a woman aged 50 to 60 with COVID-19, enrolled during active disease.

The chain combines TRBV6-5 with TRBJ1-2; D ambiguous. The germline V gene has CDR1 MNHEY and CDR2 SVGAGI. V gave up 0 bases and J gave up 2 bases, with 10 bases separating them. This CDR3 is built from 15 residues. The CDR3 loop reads CASSYSRRLNYGYTF. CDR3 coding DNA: TGTGCCAGCAGTTACTCGCGGAGACTCAACTATGGCTACACCTTC.

DNA of the CDR3: TGTGCCAGCAGCAGATTACCCACCGGGACAGTTAGCTCCTACGAGCAGTACTTC. Translated, it gives CASSRLPTGTVSSYEQYF. The chain uses TRBV2 and TRBJ2-7; TRBD1 aligns across 7 bases. The germline CDR1 and CDR2 sequences are SNHLY and FYNNEI. V shed 6 bases, J shed 0 bases, and the junction held 17 bases outside the gene matches. This CDR3 contains 18 residues.

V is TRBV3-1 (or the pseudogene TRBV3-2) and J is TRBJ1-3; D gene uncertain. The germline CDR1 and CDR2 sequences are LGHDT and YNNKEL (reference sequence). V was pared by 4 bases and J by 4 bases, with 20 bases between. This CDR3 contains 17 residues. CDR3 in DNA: TGTGCCAGCAGCCTACTACCTTCGACCGGTACGGGAAACACCATATATTTT. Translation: CASSLLPSTGTGNTIYF.

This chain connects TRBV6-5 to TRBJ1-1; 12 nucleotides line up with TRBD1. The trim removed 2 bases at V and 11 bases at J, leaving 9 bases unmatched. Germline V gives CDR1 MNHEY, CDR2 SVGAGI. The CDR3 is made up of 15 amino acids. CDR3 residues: CASSYPGQGAQRAFF. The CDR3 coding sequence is TGTGCCAGCAGTTACCCGGGACAGGGGGCGCAGCGGGCTTTCTTT.

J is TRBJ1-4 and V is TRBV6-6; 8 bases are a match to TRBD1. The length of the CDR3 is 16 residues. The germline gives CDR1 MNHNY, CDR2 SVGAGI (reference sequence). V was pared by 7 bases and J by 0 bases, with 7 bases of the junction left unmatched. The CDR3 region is CASTDDRGATNEKLFF. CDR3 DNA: TGTGCCAGCACCGATGACAGGGGAGCAACTAATGAAAAACTGTTTTTT.

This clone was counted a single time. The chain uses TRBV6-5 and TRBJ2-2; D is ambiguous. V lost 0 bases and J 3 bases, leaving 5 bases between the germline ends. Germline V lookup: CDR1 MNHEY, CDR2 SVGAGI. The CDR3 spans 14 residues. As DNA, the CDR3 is TGTGCCAGCAGTTACTCGGGCTACACCGGGGAGCTGTTTTTT. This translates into CASSYSGYTGELFF.

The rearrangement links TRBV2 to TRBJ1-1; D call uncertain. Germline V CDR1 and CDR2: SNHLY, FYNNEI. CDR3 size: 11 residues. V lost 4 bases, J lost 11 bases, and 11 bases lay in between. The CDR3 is CASSVREAAFF. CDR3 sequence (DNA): TGTGCCAGCAGTGTCCGGGAGGCGGCTTTCTTT.

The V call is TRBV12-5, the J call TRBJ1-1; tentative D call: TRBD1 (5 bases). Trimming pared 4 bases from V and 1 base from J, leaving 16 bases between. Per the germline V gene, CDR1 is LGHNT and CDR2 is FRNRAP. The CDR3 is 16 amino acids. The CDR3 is CASGSPGTRGNTEAFF. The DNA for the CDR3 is TGTGCTAGTGGTTCCCCCGGGACTAGGGGGAACACTGAAGCTTTCTTT.

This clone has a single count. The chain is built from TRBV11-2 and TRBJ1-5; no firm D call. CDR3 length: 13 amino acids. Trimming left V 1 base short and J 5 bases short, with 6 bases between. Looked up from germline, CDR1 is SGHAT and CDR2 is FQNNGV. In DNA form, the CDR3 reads TGTGCCAGCAGCTTAGCTGTTGATCAGCCCCAGCATTTT. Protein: CASSLAVDQPQHF.

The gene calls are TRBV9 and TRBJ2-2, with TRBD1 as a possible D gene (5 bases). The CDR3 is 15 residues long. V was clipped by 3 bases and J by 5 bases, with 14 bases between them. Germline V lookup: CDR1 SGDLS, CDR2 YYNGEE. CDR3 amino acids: CASSGLAKGTGELFF. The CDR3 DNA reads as TGTGCCAGCAGCGGGTTAGCAAAGGGGACCGGGGAGCTGTTTTTT.

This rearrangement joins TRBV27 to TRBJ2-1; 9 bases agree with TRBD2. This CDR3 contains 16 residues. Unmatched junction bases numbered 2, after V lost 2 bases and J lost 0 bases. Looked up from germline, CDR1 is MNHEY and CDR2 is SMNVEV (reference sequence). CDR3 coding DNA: TGTGCCAGCAGTTTAATAGCGGGGGACTCCTACAATGAGCAGTTCTTC. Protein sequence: CASSLIAGDSYNEQFF.

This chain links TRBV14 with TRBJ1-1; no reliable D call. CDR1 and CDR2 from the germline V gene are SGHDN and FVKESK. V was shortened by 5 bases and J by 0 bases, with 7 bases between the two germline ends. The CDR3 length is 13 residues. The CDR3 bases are TGTGCCAGCAGCGAGGCTATGAACACTGAAGCTTTCTTT. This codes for CASSEAMNTEAFF.

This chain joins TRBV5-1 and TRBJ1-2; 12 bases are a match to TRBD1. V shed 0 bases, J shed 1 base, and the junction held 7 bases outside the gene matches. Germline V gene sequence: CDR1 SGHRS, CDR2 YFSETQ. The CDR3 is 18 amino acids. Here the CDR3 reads CASSLDPGQGAINYGYTF. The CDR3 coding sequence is TGCGCCAGCAGCTTGGATCCGGGACAGGGGGCGATTAACTATGGCTACACCTTC.

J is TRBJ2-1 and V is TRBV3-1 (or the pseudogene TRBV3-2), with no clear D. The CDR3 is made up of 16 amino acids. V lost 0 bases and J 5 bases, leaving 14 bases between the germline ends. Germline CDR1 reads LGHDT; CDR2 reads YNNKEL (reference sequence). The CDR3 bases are TGTGCCAGCAGCCAAGATCCGCACAGAATGAACAATGAGCAGTTCTTC. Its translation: CASSQDPHRMNNEQFF.

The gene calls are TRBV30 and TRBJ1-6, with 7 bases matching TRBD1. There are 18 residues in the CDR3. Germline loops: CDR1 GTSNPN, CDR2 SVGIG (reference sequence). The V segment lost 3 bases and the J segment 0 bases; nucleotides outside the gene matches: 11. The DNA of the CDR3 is TGTGCCTGGAGGATAAGTTGGGACAGCCGCTCCTATAATTCACCCCTCCACTTT. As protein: CAWRISWDSRSYNSPLHF. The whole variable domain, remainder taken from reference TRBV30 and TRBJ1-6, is SQTIHQWPATLVQPVGSPLSLECTVEGTSNPNLYWYRQAAGRGLQLLFYSVGIGQISSEVPQNLSASRPQDRQFILSSKKLLLSDSGFYLCAWRISWDSRSYNSPLHFGNGTRLTVT.

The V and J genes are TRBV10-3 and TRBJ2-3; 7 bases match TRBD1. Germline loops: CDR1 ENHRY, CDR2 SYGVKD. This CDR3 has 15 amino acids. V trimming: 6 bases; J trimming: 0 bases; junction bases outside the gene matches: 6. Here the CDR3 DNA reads TGTGCCATCAGCGGGACAGATACTAGCACAGATACGCAGTATTTT. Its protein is CAISGTDTSTDTQYF.

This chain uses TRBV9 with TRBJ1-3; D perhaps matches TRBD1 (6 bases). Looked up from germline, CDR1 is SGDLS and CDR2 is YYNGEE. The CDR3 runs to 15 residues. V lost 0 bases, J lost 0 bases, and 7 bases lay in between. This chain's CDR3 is CASSVGQDSGNTIYF. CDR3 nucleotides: TGTGCCAGCAGCGTAGGACAGGACTCTGGAAACACCATATATTTT.

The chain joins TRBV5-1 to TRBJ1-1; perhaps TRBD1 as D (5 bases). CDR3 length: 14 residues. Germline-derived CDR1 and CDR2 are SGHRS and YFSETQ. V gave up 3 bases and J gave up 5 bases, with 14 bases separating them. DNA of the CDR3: TGCGCCAGCAGCTGGGGGGGTGAGCGGACTGAAGCTTTCTTT. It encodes CASSWGGERTEAFF.

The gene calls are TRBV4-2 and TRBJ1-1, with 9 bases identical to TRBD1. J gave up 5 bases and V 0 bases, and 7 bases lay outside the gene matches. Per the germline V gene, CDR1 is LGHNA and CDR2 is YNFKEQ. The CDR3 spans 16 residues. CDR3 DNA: TGTGCCAGCAGCCAAGATAGTAGGACAGGGGTGACTGAAGCTTTCTTT. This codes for CASSQDSRTGVTEAFF.

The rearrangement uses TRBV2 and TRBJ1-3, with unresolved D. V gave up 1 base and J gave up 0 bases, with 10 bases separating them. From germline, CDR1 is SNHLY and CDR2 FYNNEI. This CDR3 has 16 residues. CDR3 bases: TGTGCCAGCAGTGAAGGACACCCGTTCTCTGGAAACACCATATATTTT. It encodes CASSEGHPFSGNTIYF.

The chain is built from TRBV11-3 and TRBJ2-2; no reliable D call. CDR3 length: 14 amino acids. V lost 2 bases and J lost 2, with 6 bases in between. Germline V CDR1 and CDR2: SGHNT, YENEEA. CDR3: CASSLRPNTGELFF. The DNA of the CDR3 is TGTGCCAGCAGCTTACGTCCCAACACCGGGGAGCTGTTTTTT.